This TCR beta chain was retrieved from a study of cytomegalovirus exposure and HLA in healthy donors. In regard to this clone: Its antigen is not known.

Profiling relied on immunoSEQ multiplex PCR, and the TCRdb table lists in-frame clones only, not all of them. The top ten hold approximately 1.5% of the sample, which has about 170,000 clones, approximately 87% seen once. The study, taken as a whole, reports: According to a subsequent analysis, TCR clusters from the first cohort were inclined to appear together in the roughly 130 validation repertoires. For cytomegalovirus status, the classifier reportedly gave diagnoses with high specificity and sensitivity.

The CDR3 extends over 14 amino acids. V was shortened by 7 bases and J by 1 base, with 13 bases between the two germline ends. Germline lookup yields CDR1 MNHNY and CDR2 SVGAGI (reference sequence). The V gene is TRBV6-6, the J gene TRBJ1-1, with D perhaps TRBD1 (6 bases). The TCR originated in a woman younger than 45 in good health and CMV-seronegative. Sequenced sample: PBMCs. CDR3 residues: CASITGGPNTEAFF. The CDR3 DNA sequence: TGTGCCAGCATCACGGGGGGGCCGAACACTGAAGCTTTCTTT.